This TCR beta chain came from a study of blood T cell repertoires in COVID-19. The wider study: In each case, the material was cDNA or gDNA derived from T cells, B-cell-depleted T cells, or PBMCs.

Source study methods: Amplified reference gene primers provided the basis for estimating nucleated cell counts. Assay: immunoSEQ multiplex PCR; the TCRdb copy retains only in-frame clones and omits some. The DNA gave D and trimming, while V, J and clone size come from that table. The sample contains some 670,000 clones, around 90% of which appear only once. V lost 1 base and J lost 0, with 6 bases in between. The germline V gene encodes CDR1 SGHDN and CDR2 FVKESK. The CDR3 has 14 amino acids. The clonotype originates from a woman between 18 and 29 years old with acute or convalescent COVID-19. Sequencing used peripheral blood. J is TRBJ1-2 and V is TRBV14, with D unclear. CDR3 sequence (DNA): TGTGCCAGCAGCCAAGTCGGGGCTAACTATGGCTACACCTTC. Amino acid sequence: CASSQVGANYGYTF.